One sample yielded the 2 T cell receptor beta chains listed below, sequenced in a study of cytomegalovirus exposure and HLA in healthy donors. With 60 Vbeta and 13 Jbeta primers, the PCR was carried out. Some clones are missing from TCRdb's copy, which holds only in-frame ones; the method was immunoSEQ multiplex PCR. The sample has about 190,000 clones, roughly 81% seen once; the top ten hold 3.1%. Source material: PBMCs. These receptors all come from a woman in her twenties or thirties in good health and CMV-seropositive.

This chain connects TRBV6-1 to TRBJ2-3, with TRBD2 matching 8 bases. Trimming cost V 3 bases and J 0 bases; bases outside gene matches: 2. Germline V gene data show CDR1 as MNHNS and CDR2 as SASEGT. This CDR3 is built from 15 residues. CDR3 residues: CASSDGRASTDTQYF. The CDR3 DNA is TGTGCCAGCAGTGACGGGAGGGCTAGCACAGATACGCAGTATTTT.

J is TRBJ2-1 and V is TRBV2; 8 bases are shared with TRBD2. The junction had 11 bases not matched to a gene; V was cut back by 5 bases and J by 5 bases. The CDR3 consists of 16 residues. Germline assignment: CDR1 SNHLY and CDR2 FYNNEI. In DNA form, the CDR3 reads TGTGCCAGCAGTCCGAAGGGGACTAGAGGAAACAATGAGCAGTTCTTC. It is translated as CASSPKGTRGNNEQFF.